This TCR beta chain was recorded in a study of monozygotic twins with inflammatory bowel disease. Whole blood, unsorted for T cells, was the source of total RNA. As concerns this clonotype: What it recognizes is unknown.

The germline CDR1 and CDR2 sequences are SEHNR and FQNEAQ (reference sequence). The CDR3 contains 13 residues. Overall study results and limits: Discordant twins had repertoire similarity that did not differ from that of concordant twins, possibly from limited power. Background noise in patient repertoires may stem from differing immunosuppressive treatments.

From roughly 3,300 ng of total RNA, each TCR library was prepared. TCRdb re-called the 5' RACE reads; every CDR3 protein appears as one record, without DNA. The data include about 210,000 distinct CDR3 sequences; the top ten clones carry roughly 8%. This TCR came from a human donor with ulcerative colitis or Crohn's disease, or a healthy co-twin of an affected twin (not recorded which). The sequencing input was blood. This rearrangement joins TRBV7-9 to TRBJ2-1; TCRdb gives TRBD1 as the D gene, but with no DNA this cannot be confirmed. This CDR3 reads CASSPTWGNEQFF. Together with reference TRBV7-9 and TRBJ2-1, the CDR3 gives the full variable domain: DTGVSQNPRHKITKRGQNVTFRCDPISEHNRLYWYRQTLGQGPEFLTYFQNEAQLEKSRLLSDRFSAERPKGSFSTLEIQRTEQGDSAMYLCASSPTWGNEQFFGPGTRLTVL.